These 7 T cell receptor beta chains were all obtained from the same sample, sequenced in a study of cytomegalovirus exposure and HLA in healthy donors. A multiplex PCR was run with 60 Vbeta primers and 13 Jbeta primers. Data came from immunoSEQ multiplex PCR; TCRdb stores just in-frame clones and leaves some out. The sample lists approximately 170,000 clones; 68% were seen once. Sequenced sample: PBMCs. The receptors were gathered from a man in his fifties or sixties in good health and CMV-seronegative.

The chain uses TRBV5-1 and TRBJ2-7, with TRBD1 matching over 9 bases. Germline CDR1 reads SGHRS; CDR2 reads YFSETQ. V dropped 0 bases and J dropped 2; count of bases not matched to a gene: 3. The CDR3 extends over 15 amino acids. CDR3 in DNA: TGCGCCAGCAGCTTGGCGACAGGGGGACCCTACGAGCAGTACTTC. Its translation is CASSLATGGPYEQYF.

V and J are TRBV18 and TRBJ2-7; maybe TRBD2 (5 bases). CDR3 size: 14 residues. CDR1 is KGHSH and CDR2 is LQKENI in the germline V gene. With 3 bases removed from V and 1 base from J, the gap between germline ends came to 10 bases. The CDR3 DNA is TGTGCCAGCTCACCGGGAGACACTTCCTACGAGCAGTACTTC. Residues: CASSPGDTSYEQYF.

This chain uses TRBV27 with TRBJ2-2; D gene unclear. Looked up from germline, CDR1 is MNHEY and CDR2 is SMNVEV (reference sequence). Trimming pared 4 bases from V and 4 bases from J, leaving 4 bases between. CDR3 length equals 12 residues. This CDR3 is CASSSPTGELFF. CDR3 DNA sequence: TGTGCCAGCAGTTCTCCCACCGGGGAGCTGTTTTTT.

The V gene is TRBV28, the J gene TRBJ2-3; maybe TRBD1 (5 bases). From germline, CDR1 is MDHEN and CDR2 SYDVKM. V was trimmed by 2 bases and J by 7 bases, leaving 19 bases between them. The CDR3 totals 16 residues. The CDR3 is CASSLMAQGSLNTQYF. As DNA, the CDR3 is TGTGCCAGCAGTTTAATGGCCCAGGGATCCCTCAATACGCAGTATTTT.

The chain couples TRBV14 to TRBJ1-6, with D tentatively TRBD1 (6 bases). Trimming removed 4 bases from V and 1 base from J, with 14 bases in between. The CDR3 has 17 amino acids. Germline CDR1 is SGHDN and CDR2 is FVKESK. The CDR3 nucleotides are TGTGCCAGCAGCCGCGGCGGGGGGCGGTCCTATAATTCACCCCTCCACTTT. It yields the protein CASSRGGGRSYNSPLHF.

This clone has only one observation. V gene TRBV5-1 combines with J gene TRBJ2-7; the match to TRBD2 covers 10 bases. This CDR3 is 16 amino acids long. With V trimmed by 3 bases and J by 5 bases, 11 bases remained unmatched. Germline V gene data show CDR1 as SGHRS and CDR2 as YFSETQ. The CDR3 sequence: CASSYLKRGGLDEQYF. CDR3 coding DNA: TGCGCCAGCAGCTACCTAAAGCGGGGGGGCCTCGACGAGCAGTACTTC.

The chain combines TRBV6-1 with TRBJ1-2; no definite D call. From germline, CDR1 is MNHNS and CDR2 SASEGT. The ends were cut back, 2 bases at V and 4 bases at J, with 8 bases in the middle. This CDR3 is 13 amino acids long. In DNA form, the CDR3 reads TGTGCCAGCAGTGAAAGCGGACTCTATGGCTACACCTTC. It yields the protein CASSESGLYGYTF.